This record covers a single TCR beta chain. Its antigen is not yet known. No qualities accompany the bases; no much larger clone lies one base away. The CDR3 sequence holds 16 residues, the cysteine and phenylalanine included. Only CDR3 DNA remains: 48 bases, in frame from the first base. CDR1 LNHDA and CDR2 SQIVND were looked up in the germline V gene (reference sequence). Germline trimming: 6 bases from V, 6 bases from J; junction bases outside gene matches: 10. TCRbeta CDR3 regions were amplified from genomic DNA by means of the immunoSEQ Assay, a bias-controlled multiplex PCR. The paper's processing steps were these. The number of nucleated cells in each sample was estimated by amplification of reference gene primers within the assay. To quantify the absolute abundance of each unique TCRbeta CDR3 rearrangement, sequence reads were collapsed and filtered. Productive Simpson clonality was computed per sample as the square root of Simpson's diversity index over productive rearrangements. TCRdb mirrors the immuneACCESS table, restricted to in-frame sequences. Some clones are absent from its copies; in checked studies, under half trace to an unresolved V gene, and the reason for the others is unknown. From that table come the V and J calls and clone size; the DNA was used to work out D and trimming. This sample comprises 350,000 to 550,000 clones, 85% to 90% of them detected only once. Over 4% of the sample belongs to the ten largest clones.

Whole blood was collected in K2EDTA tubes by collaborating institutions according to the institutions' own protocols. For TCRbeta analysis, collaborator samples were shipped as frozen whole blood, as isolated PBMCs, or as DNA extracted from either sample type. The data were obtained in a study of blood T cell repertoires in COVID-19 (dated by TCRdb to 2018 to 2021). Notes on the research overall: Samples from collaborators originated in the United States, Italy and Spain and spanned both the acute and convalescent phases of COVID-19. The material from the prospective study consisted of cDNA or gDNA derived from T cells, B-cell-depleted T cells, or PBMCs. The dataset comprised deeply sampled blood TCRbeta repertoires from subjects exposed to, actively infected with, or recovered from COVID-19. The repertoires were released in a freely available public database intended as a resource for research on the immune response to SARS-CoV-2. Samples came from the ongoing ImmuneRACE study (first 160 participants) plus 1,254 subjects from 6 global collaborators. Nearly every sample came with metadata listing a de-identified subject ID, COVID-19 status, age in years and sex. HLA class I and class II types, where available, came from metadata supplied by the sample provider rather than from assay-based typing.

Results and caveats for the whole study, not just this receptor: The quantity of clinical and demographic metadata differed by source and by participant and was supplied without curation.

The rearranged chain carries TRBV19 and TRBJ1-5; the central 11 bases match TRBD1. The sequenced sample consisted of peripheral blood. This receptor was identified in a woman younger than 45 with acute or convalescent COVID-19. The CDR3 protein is CASRSTDRGHGQPQHF. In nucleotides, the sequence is TGTGCCAGTAGGTCAACGGACAGGGGGCACGGTCAGCCCCAGCATTTT. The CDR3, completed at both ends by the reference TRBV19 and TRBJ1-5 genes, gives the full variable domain DGGITQSPKYLFRKEGQNVTLSCEQNLNHDAMYWYRQDPGQGLRLIYYSQIVNDFQKGDIAEGYSVSREKKESFPLTVTSAQKNPTAFYLCASRSTDRGHGQPQHFGDGTRLSIL.